This record covers a single T cell receptor beta chain. Its antigen is unidentified. Regulatory (CD25-high CD127-low) and conventional (CD25-low CD127-high) CD4+ T cells were sorted separately. The CDR3 covers 14 residues. The PCR used 52 TRBV and 13 TRBJ primers. The repertoire was sequenced with immunoSEQ multiplex PCR; TCRdb's copy has only in-frame clones and lacks some. Among approximately 31,000 clones listed, nearly 95% were seen once. This sample is part of a study of regulatory T cells. General observations from the study: Hydrophobic residues at CDR3 positions 6 and 7 were enriched in conventional CD4+ T cells of CD3G-deficient patients. In patients, unique TRB V-J pairs were restricted and V/J usage skewed, especially in Tregs.

The rearrangement joins TRBV12-1 to TRBJ1-4; TRBD1, the table's D call, lacks a check against the DNA. TRBV12-1 counts as a pseudogene. The source is a child aged 2-15 years with CD3G deficiency. The sequenced sample consisted of conventional CD4+ T cells sorted from blood. CDR3 in amino acids: CAICSGTGRGKLFF. The CDR3 coding sequence is TGTGCCATCTGTTCCGGGACAGGGAGAGGAAAACTGTTTTTT.